This T cell receptor (beta chain) was sequenced in a study of cytomegalovirus exposure and HLA in healthy donors. On the study more broadly: Among some 400 genotyped donors, around 80% fell in the Caucasian-associated ancestry cluster. Study results and caveats: Differences between HLA loci emerged in a later analysis of TCR association rates, with DRB1 most and HLA-C fewest.

The PCR used 60 Vbeta and 13 Jbeta primers. In the original processing: A later analysis counted around 80 million unique TCR beta chains, around 10 million shared. The method was immunoSEQ multiplex PCR; TCRdb's version includes in-frame clones alone and lacks a portion of them. Clone size and V and J calls were adopted from that table, with D and trimming inferred from the DNA. The table includes 100,000 or so clones, over 65% detected once. The donors were healthy bone marrow donors. Worth noting for this clone: Its target is unknown.

CDR3 length: 14 amino acids. Germline CDR1 reads SGDLS; CDR2 reads YYNGEE. The sequence derives from a woman in her forties in good health and CMV-seropositive. The chain combines TRBV9 with TRBJ2-5, with D maybe TRBD2 (6 bases). The end of the DNA fits TRBJ2-7 better, so the J call may be wrong. Sequencing was performed on PBMCs. The DNA of the CDR3 is TGTGCCAGCAGCGGCAGCGCGGGGTCCTACGAGCAGTACTTC. Translating it yields CASSGSAGSYEQYF.